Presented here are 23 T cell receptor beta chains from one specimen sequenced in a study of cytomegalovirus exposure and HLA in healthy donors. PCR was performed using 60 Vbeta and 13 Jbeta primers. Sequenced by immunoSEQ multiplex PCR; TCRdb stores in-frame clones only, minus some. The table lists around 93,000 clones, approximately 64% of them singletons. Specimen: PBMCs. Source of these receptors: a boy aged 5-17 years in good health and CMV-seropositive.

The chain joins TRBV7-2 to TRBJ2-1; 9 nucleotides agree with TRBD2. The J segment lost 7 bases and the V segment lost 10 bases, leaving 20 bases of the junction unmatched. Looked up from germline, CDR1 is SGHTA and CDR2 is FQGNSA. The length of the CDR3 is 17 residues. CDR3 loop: CATQIGRGGTTGNEQFF. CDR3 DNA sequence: TGTGCCACCCAGATCGGGCGGGGGGGCACGACAGGGAATGAGCAGTTCTTC.

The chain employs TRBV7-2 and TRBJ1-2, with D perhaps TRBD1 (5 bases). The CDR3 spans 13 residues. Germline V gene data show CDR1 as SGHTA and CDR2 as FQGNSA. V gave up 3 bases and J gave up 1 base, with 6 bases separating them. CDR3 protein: CASSFDSNYGYTF. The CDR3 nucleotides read TGTGCCAGCAGCTTTGACAGTAACTATGGCTACACCTTC.

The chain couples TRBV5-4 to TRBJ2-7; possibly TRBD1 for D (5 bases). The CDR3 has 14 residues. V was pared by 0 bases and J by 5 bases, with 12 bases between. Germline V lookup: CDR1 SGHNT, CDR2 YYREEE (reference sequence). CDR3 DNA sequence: TGTGCCAGCAGCTTGGGTCAGGGTTTTGACGAGCAGTACTTC. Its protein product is CASSLGQGFDEQYF.

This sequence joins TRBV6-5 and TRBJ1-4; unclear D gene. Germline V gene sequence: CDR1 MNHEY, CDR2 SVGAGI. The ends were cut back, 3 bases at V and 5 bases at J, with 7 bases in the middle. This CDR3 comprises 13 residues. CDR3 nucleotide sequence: TGTGCCAGCAGTTATTCCCAGAATGAAAAACTGTTTTTT. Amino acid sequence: CASSYSQNEKLFF.

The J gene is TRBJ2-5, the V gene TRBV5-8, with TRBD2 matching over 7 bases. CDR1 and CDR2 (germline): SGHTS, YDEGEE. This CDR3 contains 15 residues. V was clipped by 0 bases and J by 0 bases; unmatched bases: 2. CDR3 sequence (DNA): TGTGCCAGCAGCTTGGCTAGCGGACACCAAGAGACCCAGTACTTC. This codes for CASSLASGHQETQYF.

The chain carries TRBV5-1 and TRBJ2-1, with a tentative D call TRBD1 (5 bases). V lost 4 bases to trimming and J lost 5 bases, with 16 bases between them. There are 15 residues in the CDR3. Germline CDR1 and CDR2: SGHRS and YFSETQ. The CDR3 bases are TGCGCCAGCAGCCCCGAAGGGGCCAGAGACAATGAGCAGTTCTTC. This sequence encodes CASSPEGARDNEQFF.

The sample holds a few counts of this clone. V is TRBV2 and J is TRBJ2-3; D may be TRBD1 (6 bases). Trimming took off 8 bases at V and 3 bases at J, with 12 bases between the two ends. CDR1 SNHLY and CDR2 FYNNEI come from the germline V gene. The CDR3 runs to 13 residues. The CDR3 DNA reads TGTGCCAGCCCCGTCGACAGGACAGATACGCAGTATTTT. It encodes CASPVDRTDTQYF.

The chain's CDR3 is CASSVYRDEKLFF. The CDR3 DNA sequence: TGTGCCAGCAGCGTTTACAGGGATGAAAAACTGTTTTTT. The chain couples TRBV7-6 to TRBJ1-4; TRBD1 is a possible D gene (6 bases). The V gene's germline CDR1 is SGHVS and CDR2 FNYEAQ. V was cut by 5 bases and J by 6 bases, with 10 bases left in between. The CDR3 has 13 residues.

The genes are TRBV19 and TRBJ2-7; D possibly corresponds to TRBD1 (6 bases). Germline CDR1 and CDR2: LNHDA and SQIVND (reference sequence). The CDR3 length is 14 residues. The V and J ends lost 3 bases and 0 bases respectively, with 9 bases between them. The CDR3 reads CASSMGRGSYEQYF. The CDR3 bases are TGTGCCAGTAGTATGGGCAGGGGCTCCTACGAGCAGTACTTC. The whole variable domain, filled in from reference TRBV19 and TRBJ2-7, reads DGGITQSPKYLFRKEGQNVTLSCEQNLNHDAMYWYRQDPGQGLRLIYYSQIVNDFQKGDIAEGYSVSREKKESFPLTVTSAQKNPTAFYLCASSMGRGSYEQYFGPGTRLTVT.

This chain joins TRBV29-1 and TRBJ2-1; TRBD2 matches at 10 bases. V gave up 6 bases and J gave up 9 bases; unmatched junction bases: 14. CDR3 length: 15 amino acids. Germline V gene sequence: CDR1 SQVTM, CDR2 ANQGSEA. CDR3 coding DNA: TGCAGCGTAGACGTTCTAGCGGGAGAAGGATGTGAGCAGTTCTTC. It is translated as CSVDVLAGEGCEQFF.

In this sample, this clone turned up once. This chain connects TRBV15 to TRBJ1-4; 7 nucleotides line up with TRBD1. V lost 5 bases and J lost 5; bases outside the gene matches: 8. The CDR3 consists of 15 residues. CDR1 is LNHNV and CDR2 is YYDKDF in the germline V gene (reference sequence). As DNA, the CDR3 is TGTGCCACCAGCGCCCGGACAGGTACCAATGAAAAACTGTTTTTT. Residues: CATSARTGTNEKLFF.

Written as DNA, the CDR3 is TGCGCCAGCAGCTTGGAGTTCCGACAAGTGAACACTGAAGCTTTCTTT. Its protein is CASSLEFRQVNTEAFF. V is TRBV5-1 and J is TRBJ1-1; the D is unclear. The CDR3 is 16 amino acids. The germline CDR1 and CDR2 sequences are SGHRS and YFSETQ. Trimming left V 0 bases short and J 0 bases short, with 12 bases between.

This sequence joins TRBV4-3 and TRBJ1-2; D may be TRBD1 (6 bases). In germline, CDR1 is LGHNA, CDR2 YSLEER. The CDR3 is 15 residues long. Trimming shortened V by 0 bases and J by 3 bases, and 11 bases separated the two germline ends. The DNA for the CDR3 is TGCGCCAGCAGCCAAGATCATCAGGGGCACTATGGCTACACCTTC. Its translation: CASSQDHQGHYGYTF.

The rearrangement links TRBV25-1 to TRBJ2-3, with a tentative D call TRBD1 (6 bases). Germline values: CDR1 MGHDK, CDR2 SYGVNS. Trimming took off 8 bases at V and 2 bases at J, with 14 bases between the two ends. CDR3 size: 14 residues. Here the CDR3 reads CASRRDTNTDTQYF. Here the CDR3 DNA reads TGTGCCAGCCGCCGGGACACAAACACAGATACGCAGTATTTT.

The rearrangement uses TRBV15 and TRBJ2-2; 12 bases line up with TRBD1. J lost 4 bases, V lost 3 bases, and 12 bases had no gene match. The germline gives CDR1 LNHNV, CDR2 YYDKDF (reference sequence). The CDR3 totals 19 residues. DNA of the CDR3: TGTGCCACCAGCAGCAATACATACCGGGACAGGGGGCCCACCGGGGAGCTGTTTTTT. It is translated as CATSSNTYRDRGPTGELFF.

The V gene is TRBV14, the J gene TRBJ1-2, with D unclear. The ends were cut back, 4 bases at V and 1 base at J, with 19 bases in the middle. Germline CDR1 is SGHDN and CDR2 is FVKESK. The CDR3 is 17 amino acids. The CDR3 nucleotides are TGTGCCAGCAGCCCCCTAGGTCCGGACTTCGGTAACTATGGCTACACCTTC. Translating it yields CASSPLGPDFGNYGYTF.

As DNA, the CDR3 is TGTGCCAGCAGGGGGCTTCGGGAGGGTACGCAGTATTTT. Protein: CASRGLREGTQYF. The chain employs TRBV21-1 and TRBJ2-3; no check of the table's D call, TRBD2, against the DNA was made. TRBV21-1 is marked as a pseudogene. The CDR3 runs 13 residues.

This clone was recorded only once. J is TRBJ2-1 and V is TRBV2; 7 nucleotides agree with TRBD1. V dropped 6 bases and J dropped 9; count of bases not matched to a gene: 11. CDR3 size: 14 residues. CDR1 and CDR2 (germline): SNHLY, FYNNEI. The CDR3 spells CASSSRQGWGEQFF. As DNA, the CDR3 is TGTGCCAGCAGCTCAAGACAGGGATGGGGTGAGCAGTTCTTC.

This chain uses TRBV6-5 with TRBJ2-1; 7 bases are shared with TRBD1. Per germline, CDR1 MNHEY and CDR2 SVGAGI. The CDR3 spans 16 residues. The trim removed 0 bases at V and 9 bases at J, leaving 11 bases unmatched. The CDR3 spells CASSYSISTGAREQFF. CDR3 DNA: TGTGCCAGCAGTTACTCCATTTCAACAGGGGCACGTGAGCAGTTCTTC.

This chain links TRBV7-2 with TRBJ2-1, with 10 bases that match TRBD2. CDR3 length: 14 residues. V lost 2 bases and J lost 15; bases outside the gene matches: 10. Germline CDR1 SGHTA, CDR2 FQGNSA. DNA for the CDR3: TGTGCCAGCAGCTTACGATCCCTAGCGGGAGCCCCGTTCTTC. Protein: CASSLRSLAGAPFF.

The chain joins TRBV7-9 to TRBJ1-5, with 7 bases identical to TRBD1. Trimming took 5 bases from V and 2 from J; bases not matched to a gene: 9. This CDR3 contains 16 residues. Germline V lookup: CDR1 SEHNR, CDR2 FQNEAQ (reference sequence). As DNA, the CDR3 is TGTGCCAGCAGCCCTGGGACAGCTGAGGGCAATCAGCCCCAGCATTTT. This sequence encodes CASSPGTAEGNQPQHF.

In nucleotides, the CDR3 is TGCGCCAGCAGCTTCCGAGCTAGCGGGGGGTTAGGCACCGGGGAGCTGTTTTTT. Protein: CASSFRASGGLGTGELFF. The chain links TRBV5-1 to TRBJ2-2; 11 nucleotides align to TRBD2. The CDR3 sequence is 18 residues long. Germline trimming cut 2 bases from V and 4 bases from J; bases unmatched to any gene: 10. Germline assignment: CDR1 SGHRS and CDR2 YFSETQ.

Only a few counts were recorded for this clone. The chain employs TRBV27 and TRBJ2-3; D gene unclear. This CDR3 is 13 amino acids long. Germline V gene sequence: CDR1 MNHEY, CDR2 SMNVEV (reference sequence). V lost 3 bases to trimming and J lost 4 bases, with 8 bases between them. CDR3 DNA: TGTGCCAGCAGTTTGAACCCGGCAGATACGCAGTATTTT. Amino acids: CASSLNPADTQYF.